This T cell receptor (beta chain) was obtained from a study of cytomegalovirus exposure and HLA in healthy donors. TCRdb keeps only in-frame clones here, not all; method: immunoSEQ multiplex PCR. The sample shows approximately 170,000 clones, 85% of them seen only once. This clone showed up just once. The germline V gene has CDR1 MNHEY and CDR2 SVGAGI. This CDR3 comprises 14 residues. Between the trimmed V and J ends, which lost 7 bases and 3 bases, there was a span of 16 bases. The clonotype comes from a man between 18 and 35 years old in good health and CMV-seropositive. V is TRBV6-5 and J is TRBJ2-7, with a possible D match to TRBD1 (6 bases). Source material: PBMCs. As DNA, the CDR3 is TGTGCCAGCATTATTCGACAGGTCATCTACGAGCAGTACTTC. This gives the protein CASIIRQVIYEQYF.